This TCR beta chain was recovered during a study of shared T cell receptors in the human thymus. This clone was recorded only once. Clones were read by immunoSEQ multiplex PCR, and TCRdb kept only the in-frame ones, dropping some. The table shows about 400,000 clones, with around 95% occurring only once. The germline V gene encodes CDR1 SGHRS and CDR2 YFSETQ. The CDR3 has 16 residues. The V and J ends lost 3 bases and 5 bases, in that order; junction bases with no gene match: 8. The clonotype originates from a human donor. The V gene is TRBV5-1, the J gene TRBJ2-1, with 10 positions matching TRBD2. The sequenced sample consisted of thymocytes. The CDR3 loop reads CASSSSWTSGDNEQFF. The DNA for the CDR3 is TGCGCCAGCAGCTCGTCTTGGACTAGCGGTGACAATGAGCAGTTCTTC.